This TCR beta chain comes out of a study of human T cells and chemical hapten exposure. Authors' methods: Samples contained a median of about 96,000 TCRs, with a range of roughly 20,000 to 690,600. TCRdb called the RACE reads again in MiXCR, with one record for every CDR3 protein. These V and J calls derive from TCRdb rather than the authors' analysis. The repertoire holds a few hundred thousand distinct CDR3 sequences, with roughly 6.3% as singletons. A note on this clonotype: Its specificity is unknown.

General study results and limits: Among TCRs, those above 1 in 1000 frequency were unaffected by DPC sensitization.

Trimming stripped 6 bases from V and 6 bases from J, with 11 bases between. The CDR3 contains 12 residues. As for time point: patch test 2, 6 weeks after DPC sensitization. Treatment reported: therapeutic diphenylcyclopropenone sensitization with weekly scalp DPC. J is TRBJ1-2 and V is TRBV12-3 or TRBV12-4, with D perhaps matching TRBD1 (5 bases). This TCR was sampled from a woman under 30 with alopecia areata. Some clones in this sample may be carry-over from other donors' samples. The material sequenced was whole blood, taken in connection with sensitization to the hapten diphenylcyclopropenone (DPC). This CDR3 is CASSRDADGYTF. DNA for the CDR3: TGTGCCAGCAGCCGGGACGCCGATGGCTACACCTTC.